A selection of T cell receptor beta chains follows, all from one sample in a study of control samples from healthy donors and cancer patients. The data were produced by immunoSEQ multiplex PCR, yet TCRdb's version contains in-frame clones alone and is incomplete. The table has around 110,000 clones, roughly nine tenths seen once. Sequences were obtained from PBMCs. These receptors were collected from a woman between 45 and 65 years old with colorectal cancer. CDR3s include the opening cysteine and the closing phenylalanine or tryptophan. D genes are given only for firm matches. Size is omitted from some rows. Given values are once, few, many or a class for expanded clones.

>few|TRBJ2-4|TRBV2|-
TGTGCCAGCCTACGGCGGGAAGCCAAAAACATTCAGTACTTC
CASLRREAKNIQYF
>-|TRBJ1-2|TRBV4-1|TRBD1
TGCGCCAGCAGCCCTCCGACAGGGTCGCTTATCGGTGGCTACACCTTC
CASSPPTGSLIGGYTF
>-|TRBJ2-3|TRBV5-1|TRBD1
TGCGCCAGCAGCTGGGGACAGGGACCAGATACGCAGTATTTT
CASSWGQGPDTQYF
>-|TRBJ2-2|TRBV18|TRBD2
TGTGCCAGCTCACCAGGGCTAGCGGGGGCCAACACCGGGGAGCTGTTTTTT
CASSPGLAGANTGELFF
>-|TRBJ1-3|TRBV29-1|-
TGCAGCGTTTGGATCTCTGGAAACACCATATATTTT
CSVWISGNTIYF
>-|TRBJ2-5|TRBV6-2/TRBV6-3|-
TGTGCCAGCAGTTATACCCCCCTCTCCCTGGGACCGTACCAAGAGACCCAGTACTTC
CASSYTPLSLGPYQETQYF
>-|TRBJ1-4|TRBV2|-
TGTGCCAGCAGTGTCGACAGGACTAATGAAAAACTGTTTTTT
CASSVDRTNEKLFF
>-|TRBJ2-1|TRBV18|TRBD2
TGTGCCAGCTCACTCGACTTAGCGGGAGGACCCTACAATGAGCAGTTCTTC
CASSLDLAGGPYNEQFF
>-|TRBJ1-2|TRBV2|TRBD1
TGTGCCAGCAGTGCCGGACAGGGAAACTATGGCTACACCTTC
CASSAGQGNYGYTF
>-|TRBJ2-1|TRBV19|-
TGTGCCAGTAGTATCGAGAGGACTTCAAATGAGCAGTTCTTC
CASSIERTSNEQFF
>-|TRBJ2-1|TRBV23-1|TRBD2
TGCGCCAGCAGTCATTCCCGACTAGCCCATGAGCAGTTCTTC
CASSHSRLAHEQFF
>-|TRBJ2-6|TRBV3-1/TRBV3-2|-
TGTGCCAGCAGCTATAGCTCTGGGGCCAACGTCCTGACTTTC
CASSYSSGANVLTF
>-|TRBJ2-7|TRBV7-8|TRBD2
TGTGCCAGCAGCTTATCGCTAGGACTAGCGGGAGGCCCGCAGTACTTC
CASSLSLGLAGGPQYF
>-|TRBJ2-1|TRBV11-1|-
TGTGCCAGCAGCCTCCGGGAGTACAATGAGCAGTTCTTC
CASSLREYNEQFF
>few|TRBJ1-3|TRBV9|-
TGTGCCAGCAGCGTTGGTACGTTCTCTGGAAACACCATATATTTT
CASSVGTFSGNTIYF
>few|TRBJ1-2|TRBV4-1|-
TGCGCCAGCAGCCTCGCCGGGGTGGACTATGGCTACACCTTC
CASSLAGVDYGYTF
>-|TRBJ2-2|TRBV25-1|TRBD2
TGTGCCAGCAGTGTAGCGGGGGGGAGCACCGGGGAGCTGTTTTTT
CASSVAGGSTGELFF
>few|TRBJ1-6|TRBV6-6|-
TGTGCGGCCGGAGCAGCTTATAATTCACCCCTCCACTTT
CAAGAAYNSPLHF